The clone carrying this T cell receptor beta chain was found once. Its antigen is still unknown. The data were obtained in a study of siplizumab effects on memory and regulatory T cells. Clones were read by immunoSEQ multiplex PCR, and TCRdb kept only the in-frame ones, dropping some. The data show some 53,000 clones, about 97% seen once. Per the germline V gene, CDR1 is ENHRY and CDR2 is SYGVKD. V was trimmed by 6 bases and J by 0 bases, leaving 9 bases between them. This CDR3 comprises 13 residues. Whole-study findings and limits: The diversity of naive T cells seemed greater than that of memory cells, and their alloresponse contribution seemed major. Roughly 75-96% of proliferating CD4+ or CD8+ clones lacked a naive or memory phenotype that could be assigned. Confirmation that proliferating Tregs from siplizumab cultures had suppressive function was not obtained.

The sequencing input was naive CD4+ T cells sorted from blood. The source is a human donor in good health. The chain is built from TRBV10-3 and TRBJ2-7, with D possibly matching TRBD1 (6 bases). The CDR3 is CAISRDTSYEQYF. The CDR3 nucleotides read TGTGCCATCAGCCGGGACACCTCCTACGAGCAGTACTTC.